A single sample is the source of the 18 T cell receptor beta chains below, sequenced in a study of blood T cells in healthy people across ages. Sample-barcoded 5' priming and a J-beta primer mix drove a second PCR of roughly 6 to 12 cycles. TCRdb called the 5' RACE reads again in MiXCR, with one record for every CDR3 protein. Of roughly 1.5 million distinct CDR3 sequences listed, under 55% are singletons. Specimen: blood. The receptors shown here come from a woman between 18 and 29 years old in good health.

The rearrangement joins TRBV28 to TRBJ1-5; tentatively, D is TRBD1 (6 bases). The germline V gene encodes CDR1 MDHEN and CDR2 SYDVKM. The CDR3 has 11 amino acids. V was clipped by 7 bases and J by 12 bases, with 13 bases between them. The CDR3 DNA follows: TGTGCCAGCATATCAGGGGTGGTCCAGCATTTT. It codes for CASISGVVQHF.

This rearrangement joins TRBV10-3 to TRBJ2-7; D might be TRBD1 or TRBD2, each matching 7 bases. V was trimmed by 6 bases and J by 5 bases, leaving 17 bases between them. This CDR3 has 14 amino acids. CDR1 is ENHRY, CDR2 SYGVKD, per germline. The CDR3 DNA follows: TGTGCCATCAGGCGGGGGAAAACAGGGGACGAGCAGTACTTC. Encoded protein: CAIRRGKTGDEQYF.

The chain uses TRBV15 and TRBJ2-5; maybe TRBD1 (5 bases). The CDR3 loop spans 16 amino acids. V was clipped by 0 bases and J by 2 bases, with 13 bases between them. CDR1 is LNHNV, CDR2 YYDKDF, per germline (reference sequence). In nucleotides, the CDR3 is TGTGCCACCAGCAGAGATCGGTGGGGCTATCAAGAGACCCAGTACTTC. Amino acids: CATSRDRWGYQETQYF.

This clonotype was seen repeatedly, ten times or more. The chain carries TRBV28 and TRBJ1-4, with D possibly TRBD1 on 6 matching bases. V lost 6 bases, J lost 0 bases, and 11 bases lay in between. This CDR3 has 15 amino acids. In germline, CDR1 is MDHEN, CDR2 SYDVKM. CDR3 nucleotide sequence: TGTGCCAGCAGGACAGGACCTGCAACTAATGAAAAACTGTTTTTT. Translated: CASRTGPATNEKLFF.

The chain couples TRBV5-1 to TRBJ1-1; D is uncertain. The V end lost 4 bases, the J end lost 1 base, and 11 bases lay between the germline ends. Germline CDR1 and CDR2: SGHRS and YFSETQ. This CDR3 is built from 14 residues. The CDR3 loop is CASSKGFSNTEAFF. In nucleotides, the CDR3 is TGCGCCAGCAGCAAGGGATTCTCGAACACTGAAGCTTTCTTT.

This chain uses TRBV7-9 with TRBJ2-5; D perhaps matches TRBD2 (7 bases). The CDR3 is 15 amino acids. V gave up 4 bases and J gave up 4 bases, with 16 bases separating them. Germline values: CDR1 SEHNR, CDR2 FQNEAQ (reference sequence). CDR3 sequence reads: CASSSDTRGAETQYF. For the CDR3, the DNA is TGTGCCAGCAGCTCGGACACCCGGGGGGCAGAGACCCAGTACTTC. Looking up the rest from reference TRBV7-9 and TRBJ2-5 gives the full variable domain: DTGVSQNPRHKITKRGQNVTFRCDPISEHNRLYWYRQTLGQGPEFLTYFQNEAQLEKSRLLSDRFSAERPKGSFSTLEIQRTEQGDSAMYLCASSSDTRGAETQYFGPGTRLLVL.

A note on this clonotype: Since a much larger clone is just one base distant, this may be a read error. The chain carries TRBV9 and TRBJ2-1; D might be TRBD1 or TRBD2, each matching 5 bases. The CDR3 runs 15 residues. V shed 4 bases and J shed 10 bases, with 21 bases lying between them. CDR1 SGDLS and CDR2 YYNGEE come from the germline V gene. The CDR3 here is CASSTNPEGPYEQFF. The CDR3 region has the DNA TGTGCCAGCAGCACCAACCCCGAGGGGCCCTACGAGCAGTTCTTC.

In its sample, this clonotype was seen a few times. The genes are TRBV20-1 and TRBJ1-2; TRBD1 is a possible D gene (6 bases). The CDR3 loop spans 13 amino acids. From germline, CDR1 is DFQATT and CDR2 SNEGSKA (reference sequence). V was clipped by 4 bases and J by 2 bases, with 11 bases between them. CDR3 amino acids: CSAKKQGNYGYTF. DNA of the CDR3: TGCAGTGCTAAAAAACAGGGAAACTATGGCTACACCTTC.

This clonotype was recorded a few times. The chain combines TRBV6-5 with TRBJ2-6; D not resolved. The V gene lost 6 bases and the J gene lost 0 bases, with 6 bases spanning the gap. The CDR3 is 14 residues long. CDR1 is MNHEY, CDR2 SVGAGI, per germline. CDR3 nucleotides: TGTGCCAGCAGGGTCACCTCTGGGGCCAACGTCCTGACTTTC. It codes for CASRVTSGANVLTF.

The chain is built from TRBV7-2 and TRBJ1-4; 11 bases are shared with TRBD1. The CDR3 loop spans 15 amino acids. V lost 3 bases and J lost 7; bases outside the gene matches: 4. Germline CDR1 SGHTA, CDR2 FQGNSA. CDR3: CASSFRGQGAEKLFF. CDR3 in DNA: TGTGCCAGCAGCTTTCGCGGACAGGGGGCTGAAAAACTGTTTTTT.

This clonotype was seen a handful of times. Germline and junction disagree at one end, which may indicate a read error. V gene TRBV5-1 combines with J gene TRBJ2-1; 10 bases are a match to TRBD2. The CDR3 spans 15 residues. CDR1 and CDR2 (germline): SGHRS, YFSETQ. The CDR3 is CAGSLVLAGDGEQFF. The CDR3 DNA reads TGCGCCGGCAGCTTGGTCCTAGCGGGAGATGGGGAGCAGTTCTTC.

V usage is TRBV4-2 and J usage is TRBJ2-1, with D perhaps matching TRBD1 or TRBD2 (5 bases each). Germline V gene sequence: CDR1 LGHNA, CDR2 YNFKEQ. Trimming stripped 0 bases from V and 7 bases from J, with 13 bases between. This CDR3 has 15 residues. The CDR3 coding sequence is TGTGCCAGCAGCCAAGATTGGGACCCGCGGAATGAGCAGTTCTTC. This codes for CASSQDWDPRNEQFF.

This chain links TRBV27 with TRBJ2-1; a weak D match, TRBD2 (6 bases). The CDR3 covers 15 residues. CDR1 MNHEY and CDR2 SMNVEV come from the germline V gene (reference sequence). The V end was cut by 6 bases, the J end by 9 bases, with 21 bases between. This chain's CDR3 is CASSFSSGARSEQFF. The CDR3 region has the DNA TGTGCCAGCAGCTTTAGTAGCGGAGCCAGGAGTGAGCAGTTCTTC.

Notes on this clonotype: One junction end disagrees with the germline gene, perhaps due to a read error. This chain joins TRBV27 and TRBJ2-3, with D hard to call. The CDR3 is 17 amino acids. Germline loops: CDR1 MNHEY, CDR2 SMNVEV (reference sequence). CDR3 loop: CTSIPLGAHLTTDTQYF. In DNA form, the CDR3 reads TGTACCAGCATCCCCCTCGGAGCCCACCTAACAACAGATACGCAGTATTTT.

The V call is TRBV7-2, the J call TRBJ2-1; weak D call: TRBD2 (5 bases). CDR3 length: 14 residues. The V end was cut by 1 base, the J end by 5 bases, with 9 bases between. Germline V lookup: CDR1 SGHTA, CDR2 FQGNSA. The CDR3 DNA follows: TGTGCCAGCAGCTTAGATTTCGGGGACAATGAGCAGTTCTTC. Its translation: CASSLDFGDNEQFF.

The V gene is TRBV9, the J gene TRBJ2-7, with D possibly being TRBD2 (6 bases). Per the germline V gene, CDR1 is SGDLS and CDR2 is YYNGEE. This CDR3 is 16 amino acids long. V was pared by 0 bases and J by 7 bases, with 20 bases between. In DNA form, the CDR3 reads TGTGCCAGCAGCGTAGGCAGGGAGGTCTATAACAATGAGCAGTACTTC. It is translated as CASSVGREVYNNEQYF.

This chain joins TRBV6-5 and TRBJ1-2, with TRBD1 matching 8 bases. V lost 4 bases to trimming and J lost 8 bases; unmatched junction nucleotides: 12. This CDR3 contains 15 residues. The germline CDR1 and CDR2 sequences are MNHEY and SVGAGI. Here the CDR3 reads CASSCSGAGGEGYTF. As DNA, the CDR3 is TGTGCCAGCAGTTGCTCGGGGGCAGGGGGCGAGGGCTACACCTTC.

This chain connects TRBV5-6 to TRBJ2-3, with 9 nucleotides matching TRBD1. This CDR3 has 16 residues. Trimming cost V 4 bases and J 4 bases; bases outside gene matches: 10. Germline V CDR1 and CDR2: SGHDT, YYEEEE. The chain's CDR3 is CASSRRWTGAADTQYF. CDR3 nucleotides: TGTGCCAGCAGCCGACGATGGACAGGGGCAGCAGATACGCAGTATTTT.